This T cell receptor beta chain was recorded in a study of T cell changes during pregnancy in multiple sclerosis. TCRdb's copy holds only in-frame clones and misses some; the assay was immunoSEQ multiplex PCR. The table shows roughly 61,000 clones, with about 88% occurring only once. Germline values: CDR1 LNHDA, CDR2 SQIVND (reference sequence). The CDR3 is 14 residues long. Trimming shortened V by 4 bases and J by 0 bases, and 7 bases separated the two germline ends. The chain carries TRBV19 and TRBJ1-3, with TRBD1 as a possible D gene (6 bases). The receptor was derived from a female donor in good health, enrolled as a control in a pregnancy study. This sample comprised peripheral blood, obtained in the first trimester of pregnancy. The CDR3 loop is CASSRGPSGNTIYF. The CDR3 region has the DNA TGTGCCAGTAGTAGGGGGCCCTCTGGAAACACCATATATTTT.